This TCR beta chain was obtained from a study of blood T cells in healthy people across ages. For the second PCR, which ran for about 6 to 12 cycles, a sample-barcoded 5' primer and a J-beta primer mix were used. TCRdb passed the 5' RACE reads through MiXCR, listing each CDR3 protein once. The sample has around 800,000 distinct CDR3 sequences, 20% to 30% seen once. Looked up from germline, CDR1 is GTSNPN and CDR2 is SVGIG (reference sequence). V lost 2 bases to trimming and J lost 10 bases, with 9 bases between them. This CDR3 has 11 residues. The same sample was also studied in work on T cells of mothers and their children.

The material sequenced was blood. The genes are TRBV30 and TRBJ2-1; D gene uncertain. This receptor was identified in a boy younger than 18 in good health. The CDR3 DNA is TGTGCCTGGAGTTTAGCCCGCGAGCAGTTCTTC. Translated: CAWSLAREQFF. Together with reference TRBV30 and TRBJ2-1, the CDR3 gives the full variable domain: SQTIHQWPATLVQPVGSPLSLECTVEGTSNPNLYWYRQAAGRGLQLLFYSVGIGQISSEVPQNLSASRPQDRQFILSSKKLLLSDSGFYLCAWSLAREQFFGPGTRLTVL.